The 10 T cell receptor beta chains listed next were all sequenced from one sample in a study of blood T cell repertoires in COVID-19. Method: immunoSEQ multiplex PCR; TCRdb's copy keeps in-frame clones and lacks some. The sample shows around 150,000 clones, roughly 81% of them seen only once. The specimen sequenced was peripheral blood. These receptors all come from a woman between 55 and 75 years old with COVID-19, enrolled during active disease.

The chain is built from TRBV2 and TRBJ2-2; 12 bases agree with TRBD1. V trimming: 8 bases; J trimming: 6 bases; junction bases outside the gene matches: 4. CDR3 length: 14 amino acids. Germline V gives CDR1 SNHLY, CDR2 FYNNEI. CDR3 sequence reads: CASRGQGASGELFF. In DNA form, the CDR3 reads TGTGCCAGCCGGGGACAGGGGGCATCCGGGGAGCTGTTTTTT.

The CDR3 here is CASSYSGGRNYGYTF. The CDR3 nucleotides are TGTGCCAGCAGTTACTCGGGGGGTCGAAACTATGGCTACACCTTC. The V gene is TRBV6-5, the J gene TRBJ1-2; weak D call: TRBD1 (5 bases). This CDR3 region has 15 residues. The germline V gene has CDR1 MNHEY and CDR2 SVGAGI. The V gene lost 0 bases and the J gene lost 2 bases, with 10 bases spanning the gap.

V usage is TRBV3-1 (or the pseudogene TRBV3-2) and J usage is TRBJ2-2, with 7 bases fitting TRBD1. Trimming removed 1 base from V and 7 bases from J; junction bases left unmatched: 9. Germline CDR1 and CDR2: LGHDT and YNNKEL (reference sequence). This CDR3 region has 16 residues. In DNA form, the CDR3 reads TGTGCCAGCAGCCAAGTTACAGGGGTAGGAGGCGGGGAGCTGTTTTTT. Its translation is CASSQVTGVGGGELFF.

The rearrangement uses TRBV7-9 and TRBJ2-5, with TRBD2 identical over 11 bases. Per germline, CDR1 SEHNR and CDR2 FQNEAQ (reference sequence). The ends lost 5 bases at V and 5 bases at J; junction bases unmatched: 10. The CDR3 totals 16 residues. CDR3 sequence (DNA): TGTGCCAGCAGCATACGTACTAGCGGGAGATGGGAGACCCAGTACTTC. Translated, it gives CASSIRTSGRWETQYF.

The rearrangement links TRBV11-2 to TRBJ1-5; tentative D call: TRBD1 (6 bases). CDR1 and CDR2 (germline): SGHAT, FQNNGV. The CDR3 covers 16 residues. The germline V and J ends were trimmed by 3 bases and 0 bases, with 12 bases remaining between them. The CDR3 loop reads CASSLGAGNSNQPQHF. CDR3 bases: TGTGCCAGCAGCTTGGGGGCCGGGAATAGCAATCAGCCCCAGCATTTT.

The DNA of the CDR3 is TGTGCCAGCAGCTTACCCCCGGGTGGGGGCAGGAACACTGAAGCTTTCTTT. It codes for CASSLPPGGGRNTEAFF. The chain employs TRBV7-3 and TRBJ1-1; D perhaps matches TRBD1 (6 bases). CDR3 size: 17 residues. The V end lost 2 bases, the J end lost 1 base, and 17 bases lay between the germline ends. Germline V gives CDR1 SGHTA, CDR2 FQGTGA.

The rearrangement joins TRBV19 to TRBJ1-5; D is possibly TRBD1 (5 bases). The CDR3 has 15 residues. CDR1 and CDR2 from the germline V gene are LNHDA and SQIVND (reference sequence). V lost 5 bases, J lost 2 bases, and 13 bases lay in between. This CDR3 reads CASSVGLRGNQPQHF. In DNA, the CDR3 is TGTGCCAGTAGTGTGGGGCTACGAGGCAATCAGCCCCAGCATTTT.

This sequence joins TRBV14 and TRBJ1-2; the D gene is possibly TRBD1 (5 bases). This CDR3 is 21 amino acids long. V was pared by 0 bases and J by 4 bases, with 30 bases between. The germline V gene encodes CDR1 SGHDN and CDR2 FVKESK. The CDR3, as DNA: TGTGCCAGCAGCCAAGATAAGCAGGGCAGGGTGGCAGACACCACCTCCTATGGCTACACCTTC. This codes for CASSQDKQGRVADTTSYGYTF.

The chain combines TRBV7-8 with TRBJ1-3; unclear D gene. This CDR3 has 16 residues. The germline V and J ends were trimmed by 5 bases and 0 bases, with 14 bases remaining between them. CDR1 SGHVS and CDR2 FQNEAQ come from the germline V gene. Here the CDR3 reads CASSAPISSSGNTIYF. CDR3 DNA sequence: TGTGCCAGCAGCGCTCCTATTTCGAGCTCTGGAAACACCATATATTTT.

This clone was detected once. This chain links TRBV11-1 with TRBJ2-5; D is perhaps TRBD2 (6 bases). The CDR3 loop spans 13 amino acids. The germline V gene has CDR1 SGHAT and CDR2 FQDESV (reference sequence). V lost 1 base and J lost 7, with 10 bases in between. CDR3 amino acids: CASSLDGSGTQYF. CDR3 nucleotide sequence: TGTGCCAGCAGCTTAGACGGGAGCGGGACCCAGTACTTC. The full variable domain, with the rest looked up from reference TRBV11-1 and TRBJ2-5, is EAEVAQSPRYKITEKSQAVAFWCDPISGHATLYWYRQILGQGPELLVQFQDESVVDDSQLPKDRFSAERLKGVDSTLKIQPAELGDSAMYLCASSLDGSGTQYFGPGTRLLVL.